The 17 T cell receptor beta chains reported below all come from one sample, sequenced in a study of OX40 agonist ivuxolimab in advanced cancers. The repertoire was sequenced with immunoSEQ multiplex PCR; TCRdb's copy has only in-frame clones and lacks some. Among some 73,000 clones, roughly nine tenths were seen once, and the ten largest hold roughly 8%. The sample here was CD4+ or CD8+ T cells sorted from blood, taken in a trial of the OX40 agonist ivuxolimab. These receptors all stem from an adult with an advanced solid tumor such as melanoma, head and neck, liver or kidney cancer.

J is TRBJ1-2 and V is TRBV19, with 8 bases matching TRBD1. Germline V gene sequence: CDR1 LNHDA, CDR2 SQIVND (reference sequence). CDR3 length: 14 amino acids. V was clipped by 9 bases and J by 2 bases; unmatched bases: 8. The CDR3 coding sequence is TGTGCCAGCAGACAGGGGCAGGGGAACTATGGCTACACCTTC. This gives the protein CASRQGQGNYGYTF.

The chain recombines TRBV14 with TRBJ2-3; 8 bases line up with TRBD2. Germline V gives CDR1 SGHDN, CDR2 FVKESK. The junction had 8 bases not matched to a gene; V was cut back by 1 base and J by 5 bases. The CDR3 length is 16 residues. The CDR3 nucleotides are TGTGCCAGCAGCCAAGTCTTAACTAGCGGAATAGATACGCAGTATTTT. It is translated as CASSQVLTSGIDTQYF.

The V gene is TRBV5-4, the J gene TRBJ1-2; the D gene is possibly TRBD1 (6 bases). Between the trimmed V and J ends, which lost 0 bases and 5 bases, there was a span of 11 bases. CDR3 length: 14 residues. The V gene's germline CDR1 is SGHNT and CDR2 YYREEE (reference sequence). The DNA of the CDR3 is TGTGCCAGCAGCTTGGGGGGGCGCCTATATGGCTACACCTTC. It yields the protein CASSLGGRLYGYTF.

Remarks on this clone: Within the sample, other DNA sequences also encode this same CDR3. This chain uses TRBV27 with TRBJ2-7, with 9 bases aligning to TRBD2. The CDR3 runs 14 residues. The V gene's germline CDR1 is MNHEY and CDR2 SMNVEV (reference sequence). With V trimmed by 6 bases and J by 9 bases, 12 bases remained unmatched. The CDR3 loop reads CASSLLAGSGGQYF. CDR3 nucleotides: TGTGCCAGCAGCTTACTAGCGGGCTCTGGGGGGCAGTACTTC.

This clone was seen just once. The rearrangement links TRBV30 to TRBJ1-2; 12 positions agree with TRBD1. The CDR3 is 15 amino acids. Germline V lookup: CDR1 GTSNPN, CDR2 SVGIG (reference sequence). The trim removed 0 bases at V and 3 bases at J, leaving 2 bases unmatched. The CDR3: CAWSVRDRGHYGYTF. The CDR3 coding sequence is TGTGCCTGGAGTGTACGGGACAGGGGGCACTATGGCTACACCTTC. The full variable domain, completed using reference TRBV30 and TRBJ1-2, is SQTIHQWPATLVQPVGSPLSLECTVEGTSNPNLYWYRQAAGRGLQLLFYSVGIGQISSEVPQNLSASRPQDRQFILSSKKLLLSDSGFYLCAWSVRDRGHYGYTFGSGTRLTVV.

CDR3 DNA: TGTGCCAGCAGCTTAAGAGGAGGGGACGAGCAGTACTTC. Translating it yields CASSLRGGDEQYF. The chain is built from TRBV7-3 and TRBJ2-7; D may be TRBD2 (6 bases). Germline CDR1 is SGHTA and CDR2 is FQGTGA. The CDR3 spans 13 residues. Deletions cut 1 base from V and 5 bases from J, with 9 bases between. Full variable domain (missing parts from reference TRBV7-3 and TRBJ2-7): GAGVSQTPSNKVTEKGKYVELRCDPISGHTALYWYRQSLGQGPEFLIYFQGTGAADDSGLPNDRFFAVRPEGSVSTLKIQRTERGDSAVYLCASSLRGGDEQYFGPGTRLTVT.

V and J are TRBV10-1 and TRBJ2-7; no reliable D call. The CDR3 is made up of 12 amino acids. CDR1 and CDR2 (germline): WNHNN, SYGVQD (reference sequence). V shed 7 bases and J shed 6 bases, with 13 bases lying between them. CDR3 amino acids: CASKDGRREQYF. For the CDR3, the DNA is TGCGCCAGCAAAGACGGGCGGCGCGAGCAGTACTTC.

This chain joins TRBV5-6 and TRBJ1-5; D unclear. Trimming cost V 6 bases and J 7 bases, with 14 bases left between them. CDR3 size: 13 residues. CDR1 SGHDT and CDR2 YYEEEE come from the germline V gene. CDR3 nucleotide sequence: TGTGCCAGCACCCCGTGGTTTTTGCAGCCCCAGCATTTT. Protein sequence: CASTPWFLQPQHF.

The chain links TRBV1 to TRBJ2-6; TRBD1 is the table's D call, not checked against the DNA. TRBV1 is assigned pseudogene status. The CDR3 covers 19 residues. The CDR3 region has the DNA TGCACCAGCAGCCTCAGTCCGACAGGCTCTAAGACTGGGGCCAACGTCCTGACTTTC. It is translated as CTSSLSPTGSKTGANVLTF.

The chain joins TRBV7-3 to TRBJ2-2, with D possibly TRBD2 on 6 matching bases. The V gene lost 5 bases and the J gene lost 5 bases, with 21 bases spanning the gap. Germline V gives CDR1 SGHTA, CDR2 FQGTGA. The CDR3 is 17 residues long. The CDR3 bases are TGTGCCAGCAGCCCCTCCCCGGAGGGTTTGCTAACCGGGGAGCTGTTTTTT. This translates into CASSPSPEGLLTGELFF.

The rearrangement links TRBV11-2 to TRBJ1-3; no firm D call. CDR1 and CDR2 from the germline V gene are SGHAT and FQNNGV. The CDR3 runs to 15 residues. V was clipped by 1 base and J by 0 bases, with 7 bases between them. Here the CDR3 DNA reads TGTGCCAGCAGCTTAGTACGGAGCTCTGGAAACACCATATATTTT. This translates into CASSLVRSSGNTIYF. The complete variable domain, with remaining parts taken from reference TRBV11-2 and TRBJ1-3, reads EAGVAQSPRYKIIEKRQSVAFWCNPISGHATLYWYQQILGQGPKLLIQFQNNGVVDDSQLPKDRFSAERLKGVDSTLKIQPAKLEDSAVYLCASSLVRSSGNTIYFGEGSWLTVV.

The chain is built from TRBV28 and TRBJ2-2; D not certain. V lost 11 bases, J lost 5 bases, and 12 bases lay in between. This CDR3 region has 12 residues. Germline V gene data show CDR1 as MDHEN and CDR2 as SYDVKM. CDR3 sequence reads: CAFSTSTGELFF. The CDR3 bases are TGTGCCTTTTCAACATCAACCGGGGAGCTGTTTTTT.

This clone occurred a few times. This chain connects TRBV19 to TRBJ1-5; the D gene is possibly TRBD1 (6 bases). The CDR3 is 15 residues long. The germline V gene has CDR1 LNHDA and CDR2 SQIVND (reference sequence). Trimming took off 5 bases at V and 2 bases at J, with 13 bases between the two ends. The CDR3 sequence is CASSLRGAGNQPQHF. The CDR3 DNA follows: TGTGCCAGTAGTCTCAGGGGCGCGGGCAATCAGCCCCAGCATTTT. Looking up the rest from reference TRBV19 and TRBJ1-5 gives the full variable domain: DGGITQSPKYLFRKEGQNVTLSCEQNLNHDAMYWYRQDPGQGLRLIYYSQIVNDFQKGDIAEGYSVSREKKESFPLTVTSAQKNPTAFYLCASSLRGAGNQPQHFGDGTRLSIL.

The rearrangement links TRBV28 to TRBJ1-3, with D possibly TRBD1 on 6 matching bases. Germline CDR1 and CDR2: MDHEN and SYDVKM. CDR3 length: 16 residues. V dropped 7 bases and J dropped 9 bases, with 25 bases sitting between them. The CDR3 DNA reads TGTGCCAGCACCCGAGGGGGGACGGGGGGGTTCGGCACCATATATTTT. It translates to CASTRGGTGGFGTIYF.

A word on this clone: Other nucleotide sequences from this sample produce the same CDR3. The chain couples TRBV18 to TRBJ2-3, with 7 positions matching TRBD2. V lost 2 bases to trimming and J lost 1 base; unmatched junction nucleotides: 3. There are 15 residues in the CDR3. The germline V gene has CDR1 KGHSH and CDR2 LQKENI. This CDR3 is CASSPFSGRTDTQYF. CDR3 DNA: TGTGCCAGCTCACCATTTAGCGGGCGCACAGATACGCAGTATTTT.

The gene calls are TRBV29-1 and TRBJ2-1; the match to TRBD2 covers 8 bases. Germline CDR1 and CDR2: SQVTM and ANQGSEA. The CDR3 has 14 amino acids. V shed 5 bases, J shed 8 bases, and the junction held 11 bases outside the gene matches. The CDR3 nucleotides are TGCAGCGTTCACCCCGGGACTAGTGGCTATGAGCAGTTCTTC. As protein: CSVHPGTSGYEQFF.

The count of this clone is one. The chain couples TRBV9 to TRBJ2-3; D unresolved. This CDR3 region has 11 residues. The V and J ends lost 4 bases and 3 bases respectively, with 3 bases between them. Germline loops: CDR1 SGDLS, CDR2 YYNGEE. CDR3 residues: CASSLTDTQYF. CDR3 nucleotide sequence: TGTGCCAGCAGCCTTACAGATACGCAGTATTTT.